The rows below give T cell receptor beta chains drawn from one sample of a study of T cell responses to AZD1222 COVID-19 vaccine. The protocol was immunoSEQ multiplex PCR, while the TCRdb copy is restricted to in-frame clones and leaves out a portion. The sample shows about 180,000 clones, about 86% of them seen only once. Source: peripheral blood, taken on day 0 of AZD1222 vaccination. The source of these receptors is an adult in good health. Both conserved end residues are part of each CDR3. Each record gives: V gene, clone size, J gene, D gene, CDR3 DNA, CDR3 protein. D genes are given only for firm matches. Expanded clones get a size class; other rows say once, few or many, or leave the size out.

TRBV7-9	once	TRBJ1-1	-	TGTGCCAGCAGCTTAGTAACAGCTGAAGCTTTCTTT	CASSLVTAEAFF
TRBV6-5	-	TRBJ2-7	-	TGTGCCAGCAGTTCCGACGGGTCCTACGAGCAGTACTTC	CASSSDGSYEQYF
TRBV6-5	few	TRBJ1-4	TRBD1	TGTGCCAGCAAGGGGGGGACAGGGTTTGTTGAAAAACTGTTTTTT	CASKGGTGFVEKLFF
TRBV4-3	-	TRBJ1-5	-	TGCGCCAGCAGCCAGGCTTTAGGGGGGGTGCAGCCCCAGCATTTT	CASSQALGGVQPQHF
TRBV7-2	few	TRBJ2-7	-	TGTGCCAGCAGCTTCCGGGACACGTCCTACGAGCAGTACTTC	CASSFRDTSYEQYF
TRBV5-1	few	TRBJ2-7	-	TGCGCCAGCAGCTTTACAGGACAGAACTACGAGCAGTACTTC	CASSFTGQNYEQYF
TRBV5-5	-	TRBJ1-4	-	TGTGCCAGCAGCTTCGGGGGGGCGGCTAATGAAAAACTGTTTTTT	CASSFGGAANEKLFF
TRBV4-1	-	TRBJ2-1	-	TGCGCCAGCAGCTCCCCTCCGGGAACTTCCTACAATGAGCAGTTCTTC	CASSSPPGTSYNEQFF
TRBV28	-	TRBJ2-2	-	TGTGCCAGCAGTTTCCGGAACACCGGGGAGCTGTTTTTT	CASSFRNTGELFF
TRBV6-1	-	TRBJ1-5	-	TGTGCCAGCAGTGAATACAGGCATCAGCCCCAGCATTTT	CASSEYRHQPQHF
TRBV27	-	TRBJ1-2	-	TGTGCCAGCAGTTTAAACGGCCCCGGGAGCTATGGCTACACCTTC	CASSLNGPGSYGYTF
TRBV30	once	TRBJ1-1	-	TGTGCCTGGACTCCAGAAGGAAGGTGGAACACTGAAGCTTTCTTT	CAWTPEGRWNTEAFF
TRBV10-2	-	TRBJ2-1	-	TGCGCCAGCGGGACCGGCCTCTACTACAATGAGCAGTTCTTC	CASGTGLYYNEQFF
TRBV7-9	-	TRBJ2-1	TRBD2	TGTGCCAGCAGCTGGGGGACTACGGGTGAGCAGTTCTTC	CASSWGTTGEQFF
TRBV5-1	-	TRBJ2-1	-	TGCGCCAGCAGCGCCGGGACCCCCAGGGGCAATGAGCAGTTCTTC	CASSAGTPRGNEQFF
TRBV3-1/TRBV3-2	-	TRBJ2-1	TRBD2	TGTGCCAGCAGCCAAGGTCGGCGGGAGGGCCGCAATGAGCAGTTCTTC	CASSQGRREGRNEQFF
TRBV5-1	-	TRBJ2-1	-	TGCGCCAGCAGCTTGGGATTTAGCTCCTACAATGAGCAGTTCTTC	CASSLGFSSYNEQFF
TRBV14	-	TRBJ1-2	TRBD1	TGTGCCAGCAGCCAAGAAAGACAGGGGGAGATTAATGGCTACACCTTC	CASSQERQGEINGYTF
TRBV5-1	-	TRBJ2-3	-	TGCGCCAGCAGCTTGGGTAGGTCCCACGATACGCAGTATTTT	CASSLGRSHDTQYF
TRBV4-1	-	TRBJ1-3	-	TGCGCCAGCAGCCAAGGGCAGTACTCTGGAAACACCATATATTTT	CASSQGQYSGNTIYF
TRBV7-2	-	TRBJ1-5	TRBD1	TGTGCCAGCAGCGTCGGACAGGGAGTTAGCAATCAGCCCCAGCATTTT	CASSVGQGVSNQPQHF
TRBV14	-	TRBJ2-3	-	TGTGCCAGCAGCCCCGTCGGGCTATCCACAGATACGCAGTATTTT	CASSPVGLSTDTQYF
TRBV12-3/TRBV12-4	-	TRBJ2-1	TRBD2	TGTGCCAGCAGCTGGGGGGGGGATGAGCAGTTCTTC	CASSWGGDEQFF
TRBV10-2	-	TRBJ2-7	TRBD1	TGCGCCAGCAGCGGTTCAGGGGGCGACGAGCAGTACTTC	CASSGSGGDEQYF
TRBV12-3/TRBV12-4	-	TRBJ1-1	-	TGTGCCAGCGTCAGGGGCTTGAACACTGAAGCTTTCTTT	CASVRGLNTEAFF
TRBV7-3	-	TRBJ2-1	TRBD2	TGTGCCAGCAGCTTCACGGGAGGCTCCAATGAGCAGTTCTTC	CASSFTGGSNEQFF
TRBV9	-	TRBJ1-1	-	TGTGCCAGCAGCCAGGGACACCTGTTGAACACTGAAGCTTTCTTT	CASSQGHLLNTEAFF
TRBV3-1/TRBV3-2	-	TRBJ2-7	-	TGTGCCAGTTATTCCGGATCTGACGAGCAGTACTTC	CASYSGSDEQYF
TRBV29-1	-	TRBJ2-2	TRBD1	TGCAGCGTTGAATACAGGGGCACCGGGGAGCTGTTTTTT	CSVEYRGTGELFF
TRBV11-3	-	TRBJ2-3	TRBD2	TGTGCCAGCAGCTGGGGGACTAGCGGGAGAACAGATACGCAGTATTTT	CASSWGTSGRTDTQYF
TRBV19	-	TRBJ2-5	-	TGTGCCAGTAGCCCCCAGGGAGAGACCCAGTACTTC	CASSPQGETQYF
TRBV4-2	-	TRBJ2-1	-	TGTGCCAGCAGCCCCCCGGGGGTCAATGAGCAGTTCTTC	CASSPPGVNEQFF
TRBV5-1	-	TRBJ2-4	-	TGCGCCAGCAGCCTGACCGGACGGAAGTACTTC	CASSLTGRKYF
TRBV5-4	-	TRBJ1-4	TRBD1	TGTGCCAGCAGCCAGGACAGGGTTGCAACTAATGAAAAACTGTTTTTT	CASSQDRVATNEKLFF
TRBV6-4	-	TRBJ1-2	TRBD1	TGTGCCAGCAGTGGTGGGACAGGCGGCTACACCTTC	CASSGGTGGYTF
TRBV28	once	TRBJ2-1	-	TGTGCCAGCAGTTCCCCAGCGAGGGAGCAGTTCTTC	CASSSPAREQFF
TRBV25-1	-	TRBJ2-1	TRBD1	TGTGCCAGCAGTGAGTGGGACAGTTACAATGAGCAGTTCTTC	CASSEWDSYNEQFF
TRBV15	-	TRBJ2-7	TRBD1	TGTGCCACCAGCACGGGACAGGGGACCTACGAGCAGTACTTC	CATSTGQGTYEQYF
TRBV7-9	-	TRBJ2-7	-	TGTGCCAGCAGCGAACCAGGACAGTCAACTAACGAGCAGTACTTC	CASSEPGQSTNEQYF
TRBV7-8	-	TRBJ2-7	-	TGTGCCAGCAGCTTAGTGCGAGAGCAGTACTTC	CASSLVREQYF
TRBV7-2	-	TRBJ2-7	TRBD1	TGTGCCAGCAGCCAGTTTAGCAAGGGGACAGGGTACGAGCAGTACTTC	CASSQFSKGTGYEQYF
TRBV3-1/TRBV3-2	once	TRBJ1-2	-	TGTGCCAGCAGCCAAGGGTCGGGGGCGCGGCGCAGTGGCTACACCTTC	CASSQGSGARRSGYTF
TRBV28	-	TRBJ1-6	-	TGTGCCAGCAGCGACATCGGGGATTCACCCCTCCACTTT	CASSDIGDSPLHF
TRBV6-5	once	TRBJ1-5	-	TGTGCCAGCAGTTACCGGGTCGCCGAGCAGCCCCAGCATTTT	CASSYRVAEQPQHF
TRBV6-5	-	TRBJ2-3	TRBD1	TGTGCCAGCACACTGGACAGGGGCACAGATACGCAGTATTTT	CASTLDRGTDTQYF
TRBV9	-	TRBJ2-3	-	TGTGCCAGCAGCGTAATGAACACAGATACGCAGTATTTT	CASSVMNTDTQYF
TRBV10-3	once	TRBJ2-3	TRBD2	TGTGCCATCAGTGAGAAGGAAGGAAGCGGGGGTACGCAGTATTTT	CAISEKEGSGGTQYF
TRBV7-2	-	TRBJ2-1	-	TGTGCCAGCAGCTTACAACCCGCTGGGGGTGAGCAGTTCTTC	CASSLQPAGGEQFF
TRBV6-6	-	TRBJ1-4	TRBD1	TGTGCCAGCAGTCCGGGACAGGGCGAGACGACTAATGAAAAACTGTTTTTT	CASSPGQGETTNEKLFF
TRBV29-1	-	TRBJ1-5	TRBD1	TGCAGCGTCAAGGGACAGGGCAATCAGCCCCAGCATTTT	CSVKGQGNQPQHF
TRBV20-1	-	TRBJ2-5	-	TGCAGTGCTAGTAGGTCCCGGGGCCCGGGGGAGAGTAGGCAGACCCAGTACTTC	CSASRSRGPGESRQTQYF